Presented here are 27 T cell receptor beta chains from one specimen sequenced in a study of T cells in Graves' hyperthyroidism and ophthalmopathy. TCR beta CDR3 region amplification was performed from RNA transcripts. The HTBI primer set was used in a first-round RT-PCR of the TCR CDR3. TCRdb redid the calling of the multiplex PCR reads with MiXCR, one entry per CDR3 protein. The sample consists of some 350,000 distinct CDR3 sequences, approximately 13% of them appearing once. Specimen: blood. Source of these receptors: a woman in her thirties or forties with Graves' ophthalmopathy.

This clonotype showed up just a few times. This chain connects TRBV4-1 to TRBJ2-2; D not certain. There are 12 residues in the CDR3. V was clipped by 8 bases and J by 4 bases, with 8 bases between them. Germline assignment: CDR1 MGHRA and CDR2 YSYEKL. In DNA, the CDR3 is TGCGCCAGCGCGGCCGTCACCGGGGAGCTGTTTTTT. It yields the protein CASAAVTGELFF.

The rearrangement joins TRBV6-1 to TRBJ1-2; 8 bases are a match to TRBD1. Looked up from germline, CDR1 is MNHNS and CDR2 is SASEGT. V gave up 4 bases and J gave up 8 bases; unmatched junction bases: 15. The CDR3 consists of 16 residues. In DNA form, the CDR3 reads TGTGCCAGCAGTGGCTCGCCGGGACAGGTCCTACCAGGCTACACCTTC. Translated: CASSGSPGQVLPGYTF.

V gene TRBV5-1 combines with J gene TRBJ2-3; unclear D gene. Germline V gene sequence: CDR1 SGHRS, CDR2 YFSETQ. The CDR3 runs 13 residues. V shed 2 bases and J shed 3 bases, with 7 bases lying between them. CDR3 sequence reads: CASSFIGTDTQYF. DNA of the CDR3: TGCGCCAGCAGCTTTATAGGGACAGATACGCAGTATTTT.

This clonotype has ten or more counts. The chain joins TRBV27 to TRBJ2-1, with a possible D match to TRBD1 (5 bases). CDR3 length: 16 residues. The germline V gene encodes CDR1 MNHEY and CDR2 SMNVEV (reference sequence). Deletions cut 2 bases from V and 3 bases from J, with 14 bases between. DNA for the CDR3: TGTGCCAGCAGTTTAACCCAGGGTTGGGGCTACAATGAGCAGTTCTTC. Amino acids: CASSLTQGWGYNEQFF.

The chain recombines TRBV7-3 with TRBJ1-1; no clear D gene. CDR1 is SGHTA and CDR2 is FQGTGA in the germline V gene. This CDR3 spans 16 amino acids. V gave up 0 bases and J gave up 1 base, with 12 bases separating them. The chain's CDR3 is CASSLTLGSGNTEAFF. In DNA form, the CDR3 reads TGTGCCAGCAGCTTAACGTTAGGGTCGGGGAACACTGAAGCTTTCTTT.

Many counts were recorded for this clonotype. The CDR3 bases are TGTGCCAGCTCGCCTATAGACACATACGAGCAGTACTTC. This translates into CASSPIDTYEQYF. The chain links TRBV18 to TRBJ2-7; no clear D gene. The germline V gene has CDR1 KGHSH and CDR2 LQKENI. The CDR3 contains 13 residues. Trimming removed 6 bases at V and 4 bases at J, with 13 bases between.

This clonotype was counted at least ten times. The chain carries TRBV2 and TRBJ2-2, with 14 nucleotides matching TRBD2. CDR3 size: 18 residues. Trimming took 4 bases from V and 4 from J; bases not matched to a gene: 8. The germline gives CDR1 SNHLY, CDR2 FYNNEI. The CDR3: CASSGRLAGGRFTGELFF. The DNA for the CDR3 is TGTGCCAGCAGTGGAAGACTAGCGGGGGGGCGTTTCACCGGGGAGCTGTTTTTT.

This clonotype was detected ten times or more. The chain has TRBV3-1 and TRBJ1-6; tentative D call: TRBD1 (6 bases). CDR3 length: 15 residues. CDR1 is LGHDT, CDR2 YNNKEL, per germline (reference sequence). Deletions cut 6 bases from V and 7 bases from J, with 16 bases between. The CDR3 region is CASRPQGGGNSPLHF. The CDR3 nucleotides read TGTGCCAGCAGACCACAGGGAGGTGGAAATTCACCCCTCCACTTT.

This clonotype was seen many times. The V gene is TRBV2, the J gene TRBJ1-5; D gene ambiguous. There are 13 residues in the CDR3. Germline CDR1 and CDR2: SNHLY and FYNNEI. The V and J ends lost 6 bases and 4 bases respectively, with 10 bases between them. As DNA, the CDR3 is TGTGCCAGCAGGGGTTTCGGGAATCAGCCCCAGCATTTT. Translated: CASRGFGNQPQHF.

The sample holds many counts of this clonotype. The chain is built from TRBV20-1 and TRBJ2-1; 10 bases are a match to TRBD2. Germline V gives CDR1 DFQATT, CDR2 SNEGSKA (reference sequence). The junction had 6 bases not matched to a gene; V was cut back by 5 bases and J by 5 bases. This CDR3 region has 14 residues. The CDR3 sequence: CSAPYSGRHNEQFF. The CDR3 DNA reads as TGCAGTGCTCCCTATAGCGGGAGGCACAATGAGCAGTTCTTC.

This clonotype was picked up many times. This sequence joins TRBV12-3 or TRBV12-4 and TRBJ1-1; D is ambiguous. This CDR3 has 11 amino acids. Trimming took off 3 bases at V and 9 bases at J, with 8 bases between the two ends. The CDR3 sequence is CASSFNSQAFF. In DNA, the CDR3 is TGTGCCAGCAGTTTTAACTCTCAAGCTTTCTTT.

This clonotype was observed many times. The chain uses TRBV20-1 and TRBJ2-3, with D possibly matching TRBD2 (6 bases). The germline V gene encodes CDR1 DFQATT and CDR2 SNEGSKA (reference sequence). This CDR3 has 11 amino acids. Trimming pared 6 bases from V and 6 bases from J, leaving 10 bases between. The CDR3 loop reads CSARSGDTQYF. CDR3 bases: TGCAGTGCCCGTAGCGGTGATACGCAGTATTTT.

This clonotype was observed at least ten times. The rearrangement links TRBV6-1 to TRBJ1-5; 8 positions match TRBD1. CDR1 is MNHNS, CDR2 SASEGT, per germline. V lost 7 bases and J lost 4; bases outside the gene matches: 6. The CDR3 loop spans 14 amino acids. CDR3 amino acids: CASTQRTGNQPQHF. The CDR3, as DNA: TGTGCCAGCACCCAAAGGACAGGGAATCAGCCCCAGCATTTT.

V gene TRBV2 combines with J gene TRBJ1-1; 11 bases line up with TRBD1. V shed 6 bases and J 7 bases; nucleotides not matched to a gene: 7. The length of the CDR3 is 14 residues. Germline V CDR1 and CDR2: SNHLY, FYNNEI. The DNA of the CDR3 is TGTGCCAGCAGGGGGACAGGGGGGGAAATTGAAGCTTTCTTT. It is translated as CASRGTGGEIEAFF.

J is TRBJ1-1 and V is TRBV4-1, with unresolved D. The ends were cut back, 0 bases at V and 6 bases at J, with 8 bases in the middle. The CDR3 runs to 13 residues. Germline values: CDR1 MGHRA, CDR2 YSYEKL. CDR3 amino acids: CASSQDLVAEAFF. For the CDR3, the DNA is TGCGCCAGCAGCCAAGATCTCGTTGCTGAAGCTTTCTTT.

A note on this clonotype: A much larger clonotype is one base distant, so this may be a read error. The chain has TRBV12-3 or TRBV12-4 and TRBJ2-1; 10 bases line up with TRBD1. This CDR3 has 18 residues. CDR3 coding DNA: TGTGCCAGCAGTTTAGATGTCGTCGGACAGGGGGTGGACAATGAGCAGTCCTTC. Amino acids: CASSLDVVGQGVDNEQSF.

This clonotype was counted many times. The chain has TRBV28 and TRBJ1-1; D uncertain. The V gene's germline CDR1 is MDHEN and CDR2 SYDVKM. The CDR3 contains 15 residues. Trimming stripped 2 bases from V and 4 bases from J, with 14 bases between. The CDR3 spells CASSLSGEGSTEAFF. The DNA of the CDR3 is TGTGCCAGCAGTTTAAGCGGGGAGGGAAGCACTGAAGCTTTCTTT.

This clonotype came up a few times. V is TRBV7-8 and J is TRBJ2-2, with TRBD1 identical over 7 bases. The ends lost 5 bases at V and 6 bases at J; junction bases unmatched: 6. Per germline, CDR1 SGHVS and CDR2 FQNEAQ. The CDR3 has 14 residues. The DNA of the CDR3 is TGTGCCAGCAGCGAAGACAGGGCGGCCGGGGAGCTGTTTTTT. Translation gives CASSEDRAAGELFF.

The V call is TRBV25-1, the J call TRBJ1-2; D unclear. The CDR3 is made up of 13 amino acids. Germline CDR1 is MGHDK and CDR2 is SYGVNS. V was trimmed by 1 base and J by 5 bases, leaving 8 bases between them. The CDR3 DNA reads as TGTGCCAGCAGTGAATGGGGAGATTATGGCTACACCTTC. It yields the protein CASSEWGDYGYTF.

This clonotype was detected a few times. The chain is built from TRBV4-1 and TRBJ1-1; 11 bases align to TRBD1. Unmatched junction bases numbered 13, after V lost 4 bases and J lost 6 bases. The CDR3 runs to 17 residues. CDR1 MGHRA and CDR2 YSYEKL come from the germline V gene. The CDR3 nucleotides read TGCGCCAGCAGCCCACTATGGGACAGGGGGACGGGGGCTGAAGCTTTCTTT. Translation gives CASSPLWDRGTGAEAFF.

This clonotype has at least ten counts. The V and J genes are TRBV15 and TRBJ2-4; 10 bases agree with TRBD1. Unmatched junction bases numbered 9, after V lost 1 base and J lost 9 bases. The germline V gene encodes CDR1 LNHNV and CDR2 YYDKDF (reference sequence). The CDR3 sequence is 16 residues long. CDR3 amino acids: CATSRVPGQGLGIQYF. The CDR3 DNA reads TGTGCCACCAGCAGAGTCCCGGGACAGGGGTTGGGCATTCAGTACTTC. Looking up the rest from reference TRBV15 and TRBJ2-4 gives the full variable domain: DAMVIQNPRYQVTQFGKPVTLSCSQTLNHNVMYWYQQKSSQAPKLLFHYYDKDFNNEADTPDNFQSRRPNTSFCFLDIRSPGLGDTAMYLCATSRVPGQGLGIQYFGAGTRLSVL.

Ten or more counts support this clonotype. The chain has TRBV7-8 and TRBJ2-5; D gene uncertain. The CDR3 contains 12 residues. Trimming shortened V by 3 bases and J by 13 bases, and 15 bases separated the two germline ends. The V gene's germline CDR1 is SGHVS and CDR2 FQNEAQ. The CDR3 DNA sequence: TGTGCCAGCAGCTTGTTTCAGAATAACCTGTACTTC. This translates into CASSLFQNNLYF.

With regard to this clonotype: Just one base apart from a much larger clone, this may be a read error. The chain has TRBV29-1 and TRBJ1-2, with TRBD1 as a possible D gene (5 bases). V lost 7 bases to trimming and J lost 8 bases, with 20 bases between them. Germline-derived CDR1 and CDR2 are SQVTM and ANQGSEA. The CDR3 is made up of 13 amino acids. CDR3: CSAYIQGTRGYTF. CDR3 nucleotide sequence: TGCAGCGCTTATATTCAGGGAACACGGGGCTACACCTTC.

The chain couples TRBV13 to TRBJ2-1; the match to TRBD2 covers 12 bases. The length of the CDR3 is 16 residues. With V trimmed by 3 bases and J by 10 bases, 10 bases remained unmatched. The V gene's germline CDR1 is PRHDT and CDR2 FYEKMQ (reference sequence). In DNA form, the CDR3 reads TGTGCCAGCAGCTTCGGACTAGCGGGGCGAGGTGGGGAGCAGTTCTTC. Translated: CASSFGLAGRGGEQFF.

Only a few counts were recorded for this clonotype. This chain connects TRBV6-1 to TRBJ1-1; D call uncertain. The germline V gene encodes CDR1 MNHNS and CDR2 SASEGT. The V and J ends lost 5 bases and 11 bases respectively, with 15 bases between them. This CDR3 has 12 amino acids. CDR3 sequence: CASSLGLSVAFF. DNA of the CDR3: TGTGCCAGCAGTTTAGGGCTCTCTGTGGCTTTCTTT.

This chain uses TRBV15 with TRBJ2-7, with a tentative D call TRBD2 (6 bases). V was shortened by 6 bases and J by 6 bases, with 18 bases between the two germline ends. The CDR3 totals 14 residues. Germline values: CDR1 LNHNV, CDR2 YYDKDF (reference sequence). The CDR3: CATRFQAAGSEQYF. CDR3 bases: TGTGCCACCAGGTTCCAGGCAGCCGGGAGCGAGCAGTACTTC.

This clonotype was found many times. This chain uses TRBV20-1 with TRBJ2-1; D remains unclear. The CDR3 sequence is 15 residues long. The V gene lost 0 bases and the J gene lost 7 bases, with 16 bases spanning the gap. Looked up from germline, CDR1 is DFQATT and CDR2 is SNEGSKA (reference sequence). CDR3 DNA: TGCAGTGCTAGAGATGGATCGTCGTCTTCTAATGAGCAGTTCTTC. The encoded protein is CSARDGSSSSNEQFF.